This note documents a single TCR beta chain sequence. This specimen belongs to a study of blood T cell repertoires in COVID-19. Study in general: The United States, Italy and Spain were the sources of the acute and convalescent COVID-19 samples.

The age range of participants was about 18 to 95 years, with residence in 20 to 25 US areas. Which cohort a participant joined came from the clinical history participants gave. Recovery meant two consecutive negative NP/OP PCR tests, professional clearance, or resolved symptoms. V lost 3 bases, J lost 3 bases, and 3 bases stayed unmatched. This CDR3 has 14 residues. Germline V gene sequence: CDR1 SGHRS, CDR2 YFSETQ. The repertoire was sequenced with immunoSEQ multiplex PCR; TCRdb's copy has only in-frame clones and lacks some. The sample holds approximately 350,000 clones, roughly four fifths seen once.

The source of this sequence is a woman aged 45-65 years who had recovered from COVID-19. Material: PBMCs or T cells enriched from blood (not recorded which). This chain links TRBV5-1 with TRBJ2-7; 10 nucleotides agree with TRBD1. The CDR3 loop is CASSWGQGIYEQYF. CDR3 in DNA: TGCGCCAGCAGCTGGGGACAGGGGATCTACGAGCAGTACTTC.